The sequence of this T cell receptor beta chain was determined in a study of identifying expanded T cells in peripheral blood (dated by TCRdb to the late 2010s). With regard to the full study: Technical replicates were generated by sequencing separate aliquots of the same genomic DNA pool, and four replicates were compared pairwise.

No immune events such as infections were documented for the healthy donors during the collection period. Healthy-donor blood repertoires served as a training cohort to calibrate time-dependent variance in a beta-binomial model of T-cell clone differential abundance. There were 10 healthy donors in the training cohort, of whom 3 were female and 7 were male. An age range of about 29 to 65 years, with an average of about 45 years, was recorded for the donors. Whole blood was collected from each healthy donor at three time points spaced 2 to 3 weeks apart and obtained from a commercial supplier. For immunosequencing, genomic DNA was extracted from unsorted whole blood. Broad study findings and their caveats: The authors expected that over much longer intervals, such as months to years, biological variance in healthy repertoires might increase even further. Across all healthy donors, variance in clone template counts between approximately two-week samples was found to increase significantly with total template count. Between technical replicates the binomial model flagged about 1.2 differentially abundant clones, whereas over roughly two weeks the binomial model flagged about 16.4 and over about four weeks 19 to 20. The beta-binomial model significantly reduced the number of clones called differentially abundant and the false-positive rate across all healthy-donor time intervals.

CDR1 SGHVS and CDR2 FQNEAQ were looked up in the germline V gene. From the cysteine up to the phenylalanine, the CDR3 has a length of 14 residues. The entry retains the CDR3 DNA only, 42 bases that are in frame from base 1. V is cut by 2 bases and J by 7 bases, and the space between the germline ends is 9 bases. As regards this clone: The antigen this receptor binds is unknown. Base qualities are not provided; no much larger clone lies one nucleotide away.

TCRbeta CDR3 regions were profiled by bias-controlled multiplex PCR amplification of genomic DNA with the immunoSEQ Assay. The paper's data handling went like this. To quantify the absolute abundance of each unique TCRbeta CDR3 region, the sequences were collapsed and filtered. Two models were used to test differential abundance: a binomial model (Fisher-equivalent) and a beta-binomial model that adds time-dependent variance fitted from healthy donors. Clones with fewer than 5 combined templates were removed, and a clone was called differentially abundant if the clone's Benjamini-Hochberg FDR was below 0.01. Beta-binomial variance was modeled as a function of total template count across the two samples using the form v = (b*log(k)+a)^2. In its TCRdb copy, this immuneACCESS table keeps in-frame sequences only and misses some clones. Where compared with another copy, unresolved V genes explain less than half of these, and the others have no known cause. That table gives V, J and clone size, and the DNA gave D and trimming. The sample contains about 100,000 clones, about 90% of them found a single time. The leading ten clones occupy more than 5.5% of the sample.

Material: blood. The sequence is built from TRBV7-8 and TRBJ1-6, with no reliable assignment of the D segment. This sequence originates from a person between 18 and 75 years old in good health. The DNA sequence reads TGTGCCAGCAGCTTACTAGGCGAGAATTCACCCCTCCACTTT. The translation is CASSLLGENSPLHF.